This T cell receptor (beta chain) is from a study of blood T cell repertoires in COVID-19. On the study more broadly: From the United States, Italy and Spain came samples of acute and convalescent COVID-19.

Some clones are missing from TCRdb's copy, which holds only in-frame ones; the method was immunoSEQ multiplex PCR. The sample shows about 190,000 clones, roughly 87% of them seen only once. From germline, CDR1 is KGHSH and CDR2 LQKENI. CDR3 length: 17 residues. V shed 2 bases and J shed 4 bases, with 20 bases lying between them. Sample: peripheral blood. The chain has TRBV18 and TRBJ1-1; maybe TRBD1 (6 bases). This TCR came from a woman aged 35 to 49 with acute or convalescent COVID-19. DNA of the CDR3: TGTGCCAGCTCACCAGGTGGTAGGGGGTTCGTTTCCACTGAAGCTTTCTTT. Protein: CASSPGGRGFVSTEAFF.